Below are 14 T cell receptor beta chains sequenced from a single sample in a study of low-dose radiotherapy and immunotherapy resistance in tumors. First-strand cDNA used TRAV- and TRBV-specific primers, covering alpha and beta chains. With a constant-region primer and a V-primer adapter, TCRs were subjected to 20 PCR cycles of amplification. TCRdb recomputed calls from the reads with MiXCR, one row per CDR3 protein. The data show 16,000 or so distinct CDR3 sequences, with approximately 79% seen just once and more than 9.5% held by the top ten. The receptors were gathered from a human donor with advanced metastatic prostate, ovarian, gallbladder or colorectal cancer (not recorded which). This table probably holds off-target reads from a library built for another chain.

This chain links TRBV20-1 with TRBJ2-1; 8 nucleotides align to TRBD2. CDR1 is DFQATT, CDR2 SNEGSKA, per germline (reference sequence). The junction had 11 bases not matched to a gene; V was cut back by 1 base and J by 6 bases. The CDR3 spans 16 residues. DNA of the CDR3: TGCAGTGCTAGAGGGACAAATAGCGGGACCCTCAATGAGCAGTTCTTC. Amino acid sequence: CSARGTNSGTLNEQFF.

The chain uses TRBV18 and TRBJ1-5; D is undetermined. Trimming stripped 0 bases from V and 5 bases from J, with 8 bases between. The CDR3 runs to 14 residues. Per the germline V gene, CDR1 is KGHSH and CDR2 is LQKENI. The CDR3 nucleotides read TGTGCCAGCTCACCACCAGGGTACGATCAGCCCCAGCATTTT. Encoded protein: CASSPPGYDQPQHF.

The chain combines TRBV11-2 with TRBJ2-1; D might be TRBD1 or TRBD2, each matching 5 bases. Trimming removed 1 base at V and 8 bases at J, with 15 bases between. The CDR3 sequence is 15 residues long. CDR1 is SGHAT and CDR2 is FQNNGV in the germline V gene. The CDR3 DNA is TGTGCCAGCAGCTTAGTGGTGTCGTGGGGACATGAGCAGTTCTTC. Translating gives CASSLVVSWGHEQFF.

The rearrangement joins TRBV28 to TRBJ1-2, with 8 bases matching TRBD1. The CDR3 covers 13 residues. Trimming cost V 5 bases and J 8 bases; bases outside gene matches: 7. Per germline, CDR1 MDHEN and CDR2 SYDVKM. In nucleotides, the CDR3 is TGTGCCAGCAGTCCCACAGGGGGGCTAGGCTACACCTTC. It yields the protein CASSPTGGLGYTF.

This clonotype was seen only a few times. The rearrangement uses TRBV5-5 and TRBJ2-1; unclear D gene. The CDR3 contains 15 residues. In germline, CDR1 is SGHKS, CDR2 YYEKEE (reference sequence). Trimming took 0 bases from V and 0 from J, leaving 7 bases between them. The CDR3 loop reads CASSLGGGSYNEQFF. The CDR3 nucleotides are TGTGCCAGCAGCTTGGGTGGTGGCTCCTACAATGAGCAGTTCTTC.

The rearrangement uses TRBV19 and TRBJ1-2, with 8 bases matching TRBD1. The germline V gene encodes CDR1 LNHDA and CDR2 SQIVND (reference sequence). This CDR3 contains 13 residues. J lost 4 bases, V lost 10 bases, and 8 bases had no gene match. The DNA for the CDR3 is TGTGCCACCGAACCTGGACAGGGCTATGGCTACACCTTC. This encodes CATEPGQGYGYTF.

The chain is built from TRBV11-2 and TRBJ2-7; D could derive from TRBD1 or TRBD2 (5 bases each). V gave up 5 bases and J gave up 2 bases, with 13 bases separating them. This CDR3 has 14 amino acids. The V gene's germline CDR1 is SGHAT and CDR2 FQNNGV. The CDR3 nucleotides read TGTGCCAGCAGCCCGGGACGGATTGCCTACGAGCAGTACTTC. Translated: CASSPGRIAYEQYF.

The DNA of the CDR3 is TGCAGTGCTAGAGATGGGGAGGGGACAGGGAGGAATGAGCAGTTCTTC. Amino acids: CSARDGEGTGRNEQFF. The chain uses TRBV20-1 and TRBJ2-1, with TRBD1 matching over 9 bases. Looked up from germline, CDR1 is DFQATT and CDR2 is SNEGSKA (reference sequence). This CDR3 is 16 amino acids long. Trimming at V came to 0 bases and at J to 7 bases, leaving 10 bases not matched to a gene.

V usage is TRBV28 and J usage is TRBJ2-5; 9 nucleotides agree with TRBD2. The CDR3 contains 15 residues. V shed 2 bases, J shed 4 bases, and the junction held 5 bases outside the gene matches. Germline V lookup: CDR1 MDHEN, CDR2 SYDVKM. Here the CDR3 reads CASSLVGAGGETQYF. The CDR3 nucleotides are TGTGCCAGCAGTTTAGTTGGAGCGGGGGGAGAGACCCAGTACTTC.

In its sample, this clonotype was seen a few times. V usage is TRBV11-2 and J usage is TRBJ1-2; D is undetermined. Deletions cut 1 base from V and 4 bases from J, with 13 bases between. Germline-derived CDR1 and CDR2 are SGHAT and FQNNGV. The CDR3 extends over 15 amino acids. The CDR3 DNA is TGTGCCAGCAGCTTAGCGCGGGGAGCGATCTATGGCTACACCTTC. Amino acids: CASSLARGAIYGYTF.

CDR3 in amino acids: CASSWYSDEQFF. The CDR3 DNA sequence: TGTGCCAGCAGCTGGTATAGCGATGAGCAGTTCTTC. The chain is built from TRBV5-5 and TRBJ2-1; D is perhaps TRBD2 (5 bases). Germline CDR1 reads SGHKS; CDR2 reads YYEKEE (reference sequence). Trimming pared 3 bases from V and 8 bases from J, leaving 9 bases between. This CDR3 is built from 12 residues.

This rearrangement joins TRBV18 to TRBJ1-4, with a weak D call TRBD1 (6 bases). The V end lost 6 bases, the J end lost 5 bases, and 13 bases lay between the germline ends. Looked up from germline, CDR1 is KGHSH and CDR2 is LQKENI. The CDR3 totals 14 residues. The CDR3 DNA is TGTGCCAGCTCGTTAGGACAGCTCAATGAAAAACTGTTTTTT. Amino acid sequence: CASSLGQLNEKLFF.

In nucleotides, the CDR3 is TGCGCCAGCAGCAGCGATCGTCGTGTGGGGACAGGGGGTGAAAAACTGTTTTTT. Translated: CASSSDRRVGTGGEKLFF. The chain joins TRBV5-1 to TRBJ1-4; 11 bases are shared with TRBD1. With 4 bases clipped from V and 7 bases from J, the junction kept 15 bases outside the gene matches. The CDR3 runs to 18 residues. The germline gives CDR1 SGHRS, CDR2 YFSETQ.

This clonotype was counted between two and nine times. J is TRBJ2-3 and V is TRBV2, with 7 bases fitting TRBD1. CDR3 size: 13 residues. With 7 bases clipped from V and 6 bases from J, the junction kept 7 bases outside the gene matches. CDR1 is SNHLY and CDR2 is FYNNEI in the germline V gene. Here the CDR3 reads CASKTGVGDTQYF. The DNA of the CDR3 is TGTGCCAGCAAAACAGGGGTTGGCGATACGCAGTATTTT. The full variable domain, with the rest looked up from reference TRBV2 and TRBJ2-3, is EPEVTQTPSHQVTQMGQEVILRCVPISNHLYFYWYRQILGQKVEFLVSFYNNEISEKSEIFDDQFSVERPDGSNFTLKIRSTKLEDSAMYFCASKTGVGDTQYFGPGTRLTVL.